This T cell receptor beta chain is from a study of brain T cells in children with intractable seizures. This CDR3 has 14 residues. Germline V gene lookup returns CDR1 MNHEY and CDR2 SVGAGI. Losses at the gene ends were 6 bases for V and 5 bases for J; bases not matched to a gene: 8. At least one anti-epileptic drug was given before surgery. A word on this clone: The antigen is undetermined.

Findings and caveats of the study: Viral specificity was inferred only from CDR3 similarity; HCMV serostatus was unknown.

Sequencing was performed with immunoSEQ multiplex PCR; in TCRdb, only in-frame clones are kept and a portion is missing. This table holds some 80,000 clones, about 90% found once. This TCR derives from a girl aged 2-9 years with Rasmussen encephalitis and intractable seizures. The sequencing here drew on peripheral blood, taken at surgery. This rearrangement joins TRBV6-5 to TRBJ2-5; 8 nucleotides agree with TRBD1. The DNA for the CDR3 is TGTGCCAGCAGGACAGGGGCAATTGAGGAGACCCAGTACTTC. Encoded protein: CASRTGAIEETQYF.